This TCR beta chain was identified during a study of blood T cell repertoires in COVID-19. Study-level information: From the United States, Italy and Spain came samples of acute and convalescent COVID-19. From T cells, B-cell-depleted T cells, or PBMCs came the material, which was cDNA or gDNA.

In the original processing: From reference gene primer amplification, estimates of nucleated cell counts were derived. Sequencing used immunoSEQ multiplex PCR; TCRdb keeps in-frame clones, though not all of them. The D gene and trimming were derived from the DNA, and the V and J assignments and clone size from that table. Among approximately 180,000 clones listed, approximately 80% were seen once. Enrolled during active infection, Seattle patients were then followed longitudinally. This sequence was found in a woman in her forties with COVID-19, enrolled during active disease. Source material: peripheral blood.

The CDR3 spells CASSLSGWEKLFF. For the CDR3, the DNA is TGTGCCAGCAGCTTGTCCGGGTGGGAAAAACTGTTTTTT. V is TRBV11-2 and J is TRBJ1-4; D is uncertain. The CDR3 contains 13 residues. Germline loops: CDR1 SGHAT, CDR2 FQNNGV. V lost 3 bases and J lost 8, with 10 bases in between.